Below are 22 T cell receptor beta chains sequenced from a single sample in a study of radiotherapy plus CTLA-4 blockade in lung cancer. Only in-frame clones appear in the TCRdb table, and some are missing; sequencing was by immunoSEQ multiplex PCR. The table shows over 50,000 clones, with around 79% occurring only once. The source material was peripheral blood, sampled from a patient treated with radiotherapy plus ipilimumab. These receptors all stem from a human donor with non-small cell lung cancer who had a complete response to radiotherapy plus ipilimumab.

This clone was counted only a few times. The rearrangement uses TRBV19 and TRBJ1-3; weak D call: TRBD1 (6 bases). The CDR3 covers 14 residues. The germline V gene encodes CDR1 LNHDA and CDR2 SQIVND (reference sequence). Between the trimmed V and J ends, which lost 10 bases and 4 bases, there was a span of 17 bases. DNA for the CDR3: TGTGCCACCCAACGGGGGGCAGGGGGAAACACCATATATTTT. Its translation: CATQRGAGGNTIYF. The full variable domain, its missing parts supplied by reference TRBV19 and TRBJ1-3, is DGGITQSPKYLFRKEGQNVTLSCEQNLNHDAMYWYRQDPGQGLRLIYYSQIVNDFQKGDIAEGYSVSREKKESFPLTVTSAQKNPTAFYLCATQRGAGGNTIYFGEGSWLTVV.

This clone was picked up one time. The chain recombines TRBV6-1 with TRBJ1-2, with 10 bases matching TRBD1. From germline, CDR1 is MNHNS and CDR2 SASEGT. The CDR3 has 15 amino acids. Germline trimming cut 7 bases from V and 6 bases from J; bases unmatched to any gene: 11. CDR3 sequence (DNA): TGTGCCAGCATTCGAACCCGGGACAGGGGCAATGGCTACACCTTC. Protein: CASIRTRDRGNGYTF.

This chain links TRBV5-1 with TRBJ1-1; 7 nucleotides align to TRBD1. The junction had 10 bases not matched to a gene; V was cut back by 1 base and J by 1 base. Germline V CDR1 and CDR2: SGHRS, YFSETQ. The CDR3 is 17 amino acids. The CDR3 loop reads CASSLRGRTGRNTEAFF. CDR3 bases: TGCGCCAGCAGCTTGAGGGGGCGGACAGGAAGGAACACTGAAGCTTTCTTT.

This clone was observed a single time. CDR3 protein: CASSLDITGANSPLHF. The CDR3 bases are TGTGCCAGCAGCTTAGATATTACAGGGGCTAATTCACCCCTCCACTTT. The chain has TRBV11-2 and TRBJ1-6, with 7 nucleotides matching TRBD1. The CDR3 length is 16 residues. From germline, CDR1 is SGHAT and CDR2 FQNNGV. After removal of 0 bases from V and 6 bases from J, the junction contained 5 bases not matched to a gene.

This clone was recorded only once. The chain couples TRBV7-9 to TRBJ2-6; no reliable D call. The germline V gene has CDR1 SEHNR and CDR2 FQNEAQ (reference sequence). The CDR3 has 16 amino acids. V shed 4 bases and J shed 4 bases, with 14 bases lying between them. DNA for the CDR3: TGTGCCAGCAGCTCCCTGGGCCGGTCAGGGGCCAACGTCCTGACTTTC. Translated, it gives CASSSLGRSGANVLTF.

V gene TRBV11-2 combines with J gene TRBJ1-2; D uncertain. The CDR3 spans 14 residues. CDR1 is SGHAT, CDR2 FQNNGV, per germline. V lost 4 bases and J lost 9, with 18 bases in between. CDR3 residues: CASSSIRLWKRYTF. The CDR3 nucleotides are TGTGCCAGCAGCTCTATCAGACTCTGGAAACGCTACACCTTC.

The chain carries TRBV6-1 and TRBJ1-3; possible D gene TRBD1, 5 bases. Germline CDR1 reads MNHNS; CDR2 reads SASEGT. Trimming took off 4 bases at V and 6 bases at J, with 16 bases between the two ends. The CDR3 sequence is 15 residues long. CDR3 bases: TGTGCCAGCAGTGGCAGACGGGGGGGGGAAAACACCATATATTTT. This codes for CASSGRRGGENTIYF.

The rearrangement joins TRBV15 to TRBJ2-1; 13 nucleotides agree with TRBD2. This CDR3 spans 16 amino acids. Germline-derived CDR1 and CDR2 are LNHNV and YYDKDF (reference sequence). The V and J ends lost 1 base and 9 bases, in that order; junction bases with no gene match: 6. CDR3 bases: TGTGCCACCAGCAGAGGGGGGACTAGCGGGGTCTTTGAGCAGTTCTTC. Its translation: CATSRGGTSGVFEQFF.

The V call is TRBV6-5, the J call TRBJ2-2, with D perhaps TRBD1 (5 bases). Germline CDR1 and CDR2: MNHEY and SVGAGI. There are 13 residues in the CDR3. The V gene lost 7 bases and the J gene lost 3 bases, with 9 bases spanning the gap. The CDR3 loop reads CASNSGYTGELFF. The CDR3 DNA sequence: TGTGCCAGCAACTCAGGGTACACCGGGGAGCTGTTTTTT.

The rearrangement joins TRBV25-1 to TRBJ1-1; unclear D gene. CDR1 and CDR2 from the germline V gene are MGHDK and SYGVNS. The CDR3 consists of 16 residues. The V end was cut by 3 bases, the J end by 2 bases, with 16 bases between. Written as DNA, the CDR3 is TGTGCCAGCAGTGAGGGTATGGGAGCCGAAAACACTGAAGCTTTCTTT. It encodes CASSEGMGAENTEAFF.

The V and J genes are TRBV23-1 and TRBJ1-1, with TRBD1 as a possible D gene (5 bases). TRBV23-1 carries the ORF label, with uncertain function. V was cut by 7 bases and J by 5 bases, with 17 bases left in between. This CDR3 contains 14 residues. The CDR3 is CASNPLAGKTEAFF. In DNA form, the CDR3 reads TGCGCCAGCAATCCCTTGGCAGGGAAGACTGAAGCTTTCTTT.

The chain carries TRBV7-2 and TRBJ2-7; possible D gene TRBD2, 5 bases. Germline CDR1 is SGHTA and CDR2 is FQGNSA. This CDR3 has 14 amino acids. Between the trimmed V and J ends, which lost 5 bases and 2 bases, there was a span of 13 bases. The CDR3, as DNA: TGTGCCAGCAGCCCCAGCGGATCAACCTACGAGCAGTACGTC. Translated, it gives CASSPSGSTYEQYV.

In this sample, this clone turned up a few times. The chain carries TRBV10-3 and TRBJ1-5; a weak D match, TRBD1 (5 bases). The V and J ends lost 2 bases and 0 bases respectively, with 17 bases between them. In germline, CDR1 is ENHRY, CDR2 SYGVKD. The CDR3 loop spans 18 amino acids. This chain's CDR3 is CAISERAGFVDSNQPQHF. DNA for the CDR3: TGTGCCATCAGTGAGAGGGCAGGGTTTGTCGATAGCAATCAGCCCCAGCATTTT.

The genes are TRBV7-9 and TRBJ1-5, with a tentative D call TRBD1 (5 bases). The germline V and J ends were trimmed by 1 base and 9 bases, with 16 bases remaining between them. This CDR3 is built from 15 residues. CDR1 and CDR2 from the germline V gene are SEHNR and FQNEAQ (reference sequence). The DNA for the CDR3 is TGTGCCAGCAGCTTAGGGGGGGACGGTTGGAGGCCCCAGCATTTT. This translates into CASSLGGDGWRPQHF.

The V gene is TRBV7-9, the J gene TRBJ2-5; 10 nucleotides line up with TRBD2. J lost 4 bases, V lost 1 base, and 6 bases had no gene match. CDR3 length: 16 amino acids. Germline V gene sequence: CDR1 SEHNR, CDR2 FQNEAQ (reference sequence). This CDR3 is CASSLGGSGRRETQYF. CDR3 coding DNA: TGTGCCAGCAGCTTAGGGGGTAGCGGGAGGCGAGAGACCCAGTACTTC.

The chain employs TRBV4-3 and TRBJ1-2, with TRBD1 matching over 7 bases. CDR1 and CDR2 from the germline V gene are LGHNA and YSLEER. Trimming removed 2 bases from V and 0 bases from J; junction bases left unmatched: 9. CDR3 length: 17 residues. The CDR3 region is CASSQNTAGQSNYGYTF. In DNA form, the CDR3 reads TGCGCCAGCAGCCAAAACACCGCGGGACAGTCTAACTATGGCTACACCTTC.

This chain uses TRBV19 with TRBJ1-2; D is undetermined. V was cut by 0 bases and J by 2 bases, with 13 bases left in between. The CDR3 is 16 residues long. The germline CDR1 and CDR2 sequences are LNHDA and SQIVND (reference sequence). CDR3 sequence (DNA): TGTGCCAGTAGTATAGAAGAGACTGGGAGGAACTATGGCTACACCTTC. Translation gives CASSIEETGRNYGYTF.

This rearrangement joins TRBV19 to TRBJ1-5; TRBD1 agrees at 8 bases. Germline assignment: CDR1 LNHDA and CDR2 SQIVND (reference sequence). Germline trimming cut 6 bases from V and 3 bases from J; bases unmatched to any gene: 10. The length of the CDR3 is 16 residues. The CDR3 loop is CASRPLDRANNQPQHF. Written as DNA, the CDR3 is TGTGCCAGTAGGCCCCTGGACAGGGCGAACAATCAGCCCCAGCATTTT.

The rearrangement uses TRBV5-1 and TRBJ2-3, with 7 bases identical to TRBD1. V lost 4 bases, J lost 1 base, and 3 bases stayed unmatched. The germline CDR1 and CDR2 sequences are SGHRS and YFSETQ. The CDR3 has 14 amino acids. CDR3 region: CASSEGARTDTQYF. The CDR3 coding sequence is TGCGCCAGCAGCGAGGGGGCACGCACAGATACGCAGTATTTT.

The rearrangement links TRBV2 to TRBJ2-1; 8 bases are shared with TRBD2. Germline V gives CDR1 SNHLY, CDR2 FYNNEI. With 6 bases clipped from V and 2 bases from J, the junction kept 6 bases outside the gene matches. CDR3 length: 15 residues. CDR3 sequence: CASSVSGATYNEQFF. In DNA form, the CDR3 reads TGTGCCAGCAGCGTTAGCGGGGCTACCTACAATGAGCAGTTCTTC. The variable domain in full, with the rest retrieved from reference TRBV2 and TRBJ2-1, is EPEVTQTPSHQVTQMGQEVILRCVPISNHLYFYWYRQILGQKVEFLVSFYNNEISEKSEIFDDQFSVERPDGSNFTLKIRSTKLEDSAMYFCASSVSGATYNEQFFGPGTRLTVL.

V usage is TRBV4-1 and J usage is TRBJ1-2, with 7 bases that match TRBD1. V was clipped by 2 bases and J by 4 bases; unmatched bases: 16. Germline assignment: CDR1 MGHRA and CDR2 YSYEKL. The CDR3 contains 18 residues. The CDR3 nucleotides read TGCGCCAGCAGCCAATCCCCGGACTTGGCAGGGGGGATCTATGGCTACACCTTC. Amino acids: CASSQSPDLAGGIYGYTF.

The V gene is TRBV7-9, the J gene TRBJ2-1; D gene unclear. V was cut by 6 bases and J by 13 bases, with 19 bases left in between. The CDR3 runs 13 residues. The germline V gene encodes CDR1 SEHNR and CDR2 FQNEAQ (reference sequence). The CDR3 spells CASSSKGPETQFF. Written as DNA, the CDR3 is TGTGCCAGCAGTTCAAAAGGCCCCGAGACACAGTTCTTC.